This T cell receptor (beta chain) is from a study of blood T cell repertoires in COVID-19. For the study at large: Samples representing acute and convalescent COVID-19 were sourced from the United States, Italy and Spain. Sources were T cells, B-cell-depleted T cells, or PBMCs; the material itself was cDNA or gDNA.

CDR3 length: 16 amino acids. Trimming took 1 base from V and 7 from J; bases not matched to a gene: 8. CDR1 and CDR2 (germline): SGHTA, FQGTGA. In the original workflow: Reference gene primers were amplified, and this amplification served to estimate nucleated cell counts. TCRdb keeps only in-frame clones here, not all; method: immunoSEQ multiplex PCR. That table is the source of V, J and clone size, and D and trimming were worked out from the DNA. Of about 290,000 clones listed, more than 85% are singletons. The chain couples TRBV7-3 to TRBJ2-1, with 9 bases that match TRBD1. What was sequenced was peripheral blood. This clonotype originated in a middle-aged man with acute or convalescent COVID-19. The CDR3 sequence is CASSLNYGTGFNEQFF. DNA for the CDR3: TGTGCCAGCAGCTTAAACTATGGGACAGGGTTTAATGAGCAGTTCTTC.